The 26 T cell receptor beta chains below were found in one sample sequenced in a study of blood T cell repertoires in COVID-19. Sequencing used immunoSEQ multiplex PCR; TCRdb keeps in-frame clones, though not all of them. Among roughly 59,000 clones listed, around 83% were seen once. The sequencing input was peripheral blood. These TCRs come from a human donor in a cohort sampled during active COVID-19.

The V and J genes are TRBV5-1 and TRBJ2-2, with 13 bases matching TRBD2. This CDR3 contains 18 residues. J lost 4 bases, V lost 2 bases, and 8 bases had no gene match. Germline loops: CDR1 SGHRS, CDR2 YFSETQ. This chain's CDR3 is CASSFQGLAGQITGELFF. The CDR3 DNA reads TGCGCCAGCAGCTTTCAGGGACTAGCGGGGCAAATCACCGGGGAGCTGTTTTTT.

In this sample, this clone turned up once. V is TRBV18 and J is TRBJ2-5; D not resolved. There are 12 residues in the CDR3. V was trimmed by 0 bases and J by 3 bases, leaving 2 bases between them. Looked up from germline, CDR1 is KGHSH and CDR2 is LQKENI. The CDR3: CASSPPEETQYF. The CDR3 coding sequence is TGTGCCAGCTCACCACCCGAAGAGACCCAGTACTTC.

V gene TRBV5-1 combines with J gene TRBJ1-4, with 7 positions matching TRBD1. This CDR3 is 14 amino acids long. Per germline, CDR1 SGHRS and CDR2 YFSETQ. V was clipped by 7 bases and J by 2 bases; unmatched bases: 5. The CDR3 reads CASATGATNEKLFF. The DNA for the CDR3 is TGCGCCAGCGCTACAGGGGCGACTAATGAAAAACTGTTTTTT.

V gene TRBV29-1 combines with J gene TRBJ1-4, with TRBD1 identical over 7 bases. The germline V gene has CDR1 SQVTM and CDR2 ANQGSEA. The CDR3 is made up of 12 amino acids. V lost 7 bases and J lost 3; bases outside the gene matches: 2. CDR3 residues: CSGGQPNEKLFF. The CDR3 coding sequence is TGCAGCGGGGGACAGCCTAATGAAAAACTGTTTTTT.

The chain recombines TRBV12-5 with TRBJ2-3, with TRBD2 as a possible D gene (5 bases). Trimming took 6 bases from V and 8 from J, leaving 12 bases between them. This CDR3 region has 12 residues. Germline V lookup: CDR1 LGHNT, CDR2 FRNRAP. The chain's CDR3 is CASGHPAGTQYF. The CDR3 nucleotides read TGTGCTAGTGGCCATCCCGCGGGTACGCAGTATTTT.

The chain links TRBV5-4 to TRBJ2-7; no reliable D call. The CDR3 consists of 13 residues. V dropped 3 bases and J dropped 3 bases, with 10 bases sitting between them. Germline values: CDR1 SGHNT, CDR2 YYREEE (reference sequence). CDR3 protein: CASSSTGVYEQYF. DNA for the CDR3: TGTGCCAGCAGCTCGACTGGAGTCTACGAGCAGTACTTC.

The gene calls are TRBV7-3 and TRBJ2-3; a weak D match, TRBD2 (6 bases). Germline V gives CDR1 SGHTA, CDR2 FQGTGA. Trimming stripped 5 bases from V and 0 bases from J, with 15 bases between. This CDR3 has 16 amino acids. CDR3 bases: TGTGCCAGCAGCCAAGGCGGGGATGTTAGCACAGATACGCAGTATTTT. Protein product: CASSQGGDVSTDTQYF.

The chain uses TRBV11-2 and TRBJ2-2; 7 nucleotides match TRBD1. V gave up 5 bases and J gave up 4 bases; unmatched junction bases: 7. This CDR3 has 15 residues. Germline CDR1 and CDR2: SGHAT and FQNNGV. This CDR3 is CASSLERGRTGELFF. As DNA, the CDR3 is TGTGCCAGCAGCCTCGAAAGGGGGCGCACCGGGGAGCTGTTTTTT.

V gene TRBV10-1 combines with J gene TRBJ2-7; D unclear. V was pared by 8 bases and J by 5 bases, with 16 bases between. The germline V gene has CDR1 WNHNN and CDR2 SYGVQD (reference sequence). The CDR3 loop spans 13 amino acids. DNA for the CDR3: TGCGCCAGCGGAGACCCAGCCCACGACGAGCAGTACTTC. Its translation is CASGDPAHDEQYF.

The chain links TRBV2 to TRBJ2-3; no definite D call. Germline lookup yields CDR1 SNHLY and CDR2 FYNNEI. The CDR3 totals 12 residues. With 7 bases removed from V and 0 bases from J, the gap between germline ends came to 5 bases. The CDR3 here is CASTGSTDTQYF. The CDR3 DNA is TGTGCCAGCACCGGTAGCACAGATACGCAGTATTTT.

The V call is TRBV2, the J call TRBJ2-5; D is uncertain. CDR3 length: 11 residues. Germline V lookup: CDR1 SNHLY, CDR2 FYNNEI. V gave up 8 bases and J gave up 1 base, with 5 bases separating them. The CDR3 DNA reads TGTGCCAGCGGCGGCCAAGAGACCCAGTACTTC. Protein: CASGGQETQYF.

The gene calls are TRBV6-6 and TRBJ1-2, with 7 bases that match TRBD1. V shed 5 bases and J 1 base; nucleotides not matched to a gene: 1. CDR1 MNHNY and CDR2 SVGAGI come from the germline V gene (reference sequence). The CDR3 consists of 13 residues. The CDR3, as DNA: TGTGCCAGCAGTCGACAGGGTAACTATGGCTACACCTTC. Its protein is CASSRQGNYGYTF.

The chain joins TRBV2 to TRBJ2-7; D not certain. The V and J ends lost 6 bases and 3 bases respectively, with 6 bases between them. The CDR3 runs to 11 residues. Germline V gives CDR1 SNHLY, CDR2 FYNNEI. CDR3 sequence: CASSLFYEQYF. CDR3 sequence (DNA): TGTGCCAGCAGCCTATTCTACGAGCAGTACTTC. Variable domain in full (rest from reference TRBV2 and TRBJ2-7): EPEVTQTPSHQVTQMGQEVILRCVPISNHLYFYWYRQILGQKVEFLVSFYNNEISEKSEIFDDQFSVERPDGSNFTLKIRSTKLEDSAMYFCASSLFYEQYFGPGTRLTVT.

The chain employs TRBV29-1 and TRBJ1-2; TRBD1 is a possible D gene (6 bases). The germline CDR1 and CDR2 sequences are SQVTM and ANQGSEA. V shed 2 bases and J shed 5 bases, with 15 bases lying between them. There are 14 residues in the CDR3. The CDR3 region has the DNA TGCAGCGTTGAAAGGGGAGGGGGTACTTATGGCTACACCTTC. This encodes CSVERGGGTYGYTF.

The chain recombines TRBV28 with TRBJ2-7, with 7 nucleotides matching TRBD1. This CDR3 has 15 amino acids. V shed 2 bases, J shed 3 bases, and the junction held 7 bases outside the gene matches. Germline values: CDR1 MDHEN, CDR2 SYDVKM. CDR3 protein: CASSLTGANYYEQYF. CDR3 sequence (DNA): TGTGCCAGCAGTTTAACAGGGGCAAACTACTACGAGCAGTACTTC.

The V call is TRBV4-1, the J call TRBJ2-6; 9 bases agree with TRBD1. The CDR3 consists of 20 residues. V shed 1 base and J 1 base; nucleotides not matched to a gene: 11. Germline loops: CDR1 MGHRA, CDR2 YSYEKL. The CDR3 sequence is CASSQAIGTGLASGANVLTF. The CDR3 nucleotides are TGCGCCAGCAGCCAAGCCATAGGGACAGGGCTTGCATCTGGGGCCAACGTCCTGACTTTC.

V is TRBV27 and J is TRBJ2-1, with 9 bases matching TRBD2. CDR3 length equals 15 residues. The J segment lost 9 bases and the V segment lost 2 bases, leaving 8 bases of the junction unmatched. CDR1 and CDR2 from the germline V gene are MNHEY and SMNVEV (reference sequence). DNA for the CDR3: TGTGCCAGCAGTTTAGGGCTAGCGGGGTTCGGTGAGCAGTTCTTC. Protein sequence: CASSLGLAGFGEQFF.

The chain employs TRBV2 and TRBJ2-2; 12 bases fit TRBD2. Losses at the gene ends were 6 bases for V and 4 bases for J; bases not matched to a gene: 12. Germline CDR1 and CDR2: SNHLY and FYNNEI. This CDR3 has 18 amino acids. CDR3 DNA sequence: TGTGCCAGCAGCCCGTTCTTGACTAGCGGGGGCCTCACCGGGGAGCTGTTTTTT. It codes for CASSPFLTSGGLTGELFF.

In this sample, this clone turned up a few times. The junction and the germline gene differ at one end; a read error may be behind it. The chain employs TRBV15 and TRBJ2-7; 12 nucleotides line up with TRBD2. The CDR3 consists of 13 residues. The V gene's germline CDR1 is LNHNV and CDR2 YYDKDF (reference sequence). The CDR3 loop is CATSRGTSGNKDF. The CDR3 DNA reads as TGTGCCACCAGCAGAGGGACTAGCGGGAATAAAGACTTC.

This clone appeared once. In DNA form, the CDR3 reads TGCGCCAGCAGTGGATTCGAGGAGCAGTTCTTC. Translating gives CASSGFEEQFF. The chain joins TRBV10-2 to TRBJ2-1; D gene ambiguous. Germline V gene sequence: CDR1 WSHSY, CDR2 SAAADI. This CDR3 comprises 11 residues. V dropped 4 bases and J dropped 10 bases, with 8 bases sitting between them.

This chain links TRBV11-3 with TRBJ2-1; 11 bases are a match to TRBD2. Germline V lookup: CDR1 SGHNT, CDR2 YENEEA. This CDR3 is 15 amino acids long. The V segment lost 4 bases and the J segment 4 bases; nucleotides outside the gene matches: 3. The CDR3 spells CASSSTSGSYNEQFF. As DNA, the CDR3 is TGTGCCAGCAGCTCAACTAGCGGGAGTTACAATGAGCAGTTCTTC.

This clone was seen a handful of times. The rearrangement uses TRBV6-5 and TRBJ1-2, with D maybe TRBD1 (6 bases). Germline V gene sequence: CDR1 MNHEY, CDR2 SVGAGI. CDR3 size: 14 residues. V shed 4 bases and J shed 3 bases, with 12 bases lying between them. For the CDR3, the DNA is TGTGCCAGCAGTTCGGGGGGGGCTGACTATGGCTACACCTTC. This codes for CASSSGGADYGYTF.

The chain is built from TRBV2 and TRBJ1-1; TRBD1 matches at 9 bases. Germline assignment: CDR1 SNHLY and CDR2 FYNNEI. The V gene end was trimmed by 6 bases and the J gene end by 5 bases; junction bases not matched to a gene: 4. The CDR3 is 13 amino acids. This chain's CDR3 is CASRMDRGTEAFF. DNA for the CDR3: TGTGCCAGCAGGATGGACAGGGGAACTGAAGCTTTCTTT.

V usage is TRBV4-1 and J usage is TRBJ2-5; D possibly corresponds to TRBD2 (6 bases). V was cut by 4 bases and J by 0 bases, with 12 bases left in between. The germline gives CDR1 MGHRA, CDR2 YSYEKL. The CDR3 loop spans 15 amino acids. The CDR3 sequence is CASSRAPSDQETQYF. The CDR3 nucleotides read TGCGCCAGCAGCCGGGCTCCTAGCGACCAAGAGACCCAGTACTTC.

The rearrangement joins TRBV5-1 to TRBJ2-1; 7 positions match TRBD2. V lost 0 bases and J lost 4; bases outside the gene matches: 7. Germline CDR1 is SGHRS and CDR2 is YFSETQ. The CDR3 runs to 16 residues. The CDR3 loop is CASSLARRGKYNEQFF. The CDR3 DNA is TGCGCCAGCAGCTTGGCGAGGCGGGGGAAGTACAATGAGCAGTTCTTC.

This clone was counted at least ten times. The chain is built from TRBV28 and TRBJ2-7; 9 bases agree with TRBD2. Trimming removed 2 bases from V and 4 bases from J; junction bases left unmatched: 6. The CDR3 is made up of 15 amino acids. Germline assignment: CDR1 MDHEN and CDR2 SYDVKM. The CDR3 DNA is TGTGCCAGCAGTTTAGCGGCGGGAGGGGATTACGAGCAGTACTTC. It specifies CASSLAAGGDYEQYF.